This T cell receptor beta chain was recorded in a study of shared clonotypes between healthy human individuals. General observations from the study: Inspection by rarefaction showed sorted-subset sequencing to be incomplete despite large depth.

The CDR3 is 16 amino acids. Germline CDR1 is SGDLS and CDR2 is YYNGEE. V shed 1 base, J shed 1 base, and the junction held 4 bases outside the gene matches. On this clone itself: Its matching antigen is unknown.

Sequenced by immunoSEQ multiplex PCR; TCRdb stores in-frame clones only, minus some. The data contain approximately 600,000 clones, 90% to 95% of them singletons. Terminally differentiated effector memory CD45RA+ cells were left out of the naive CD8 fraction, which was CD45RO-negative and positively selected for CCR7. The source of this sequence is a woman in her twenties or thirties in good health. The chain recombines TRBV9 with TRBJ2-7; 11 bases are a match to TRBD2. Sequenced sample: naive CD8+ T cells sorted from blood. The CDR3 sequence: CASSVPIAGGSYEQYF. In nucleotides, the CDR3 is TGTGCCAGCAGCGTACCCATAGCGGGAGGGTCCTACGAGCAGTACTTC.